This T cell receptor beta chain was documented in a study of early T cells in non-severe SARS-CoV-2 infection. Study as a whole: Bulk RNA taken from unsorted whole blood was sequenced, leaving chains unpaired.

The germline gives CDR1 MDHEN, CDR2 SYDVKM. The CDR3 extends over 15 amino acids. The germline V and J ends were trimmed by 7 bases and 4 bases, with 19 bases remaining between them. TCRdb re-derived calls from the 5' RACE reads in MiXCR, one entry per CDR3 protein. The table has tens of thousands of distinct CDR3 sequences, about 23% seen once. This specimen was whole blood, taken at baseline. The TCR originated in an adult who was a healthcare worker with PCR-confirmed SARS-CoV-2 infection or an uninfected control (not recorded which). V usage is TRBV28 and J usage is TRBJ1-2; unclear D gene. The CDR3 DNA is TGTGCCAGCAACTCCGGAGGTTACGCCGGCTATGGCTACACCTTC. This translates into CASNSGGYAGYGYTF.